Sequencing of this T cell receptor (beta chain) was carried out in a study of neurological immune-mediated disorders. Findings and caveats of the study: It was HTLV-1-associated myelopathy that showed the most TCR clonal expansion, while multiple sclerosis showed the least, falling below healthy controls. There were no CDR3 amino acid sequences shared by expanded clones across subjects, a result suggesting private repertoires in all groups.

Synthesis of cDNA was performed by 5'RACE using 10-nucleotide random UMIs. TCRdb analysed the 5' RACE reads with MiXCR anew, one entry per CDR3 protein. The data hold 20,000 to 30,000 distinct CDR3 sequences, with about an eighth observed a single time. Trimming cost V 0 bases and J 0 bases, with 12 bases left between them. This CDR3 contains 17 residues. Germline CDR1 is LNHNV and CDR2 is YYDKDF (reference sequence). Unsorted libraries came from 2 million PBMCs stored at -80 °C. Concerning this clonotype itself: The antigen remains unidentified.

The chain joins TRBV15 to TRBJ2-1; the D is unclear. The TCR comes from a woman aged 55-70 years with HTLV-1-associated myelopathy (HAM/TSP). Sequenced input: PBMCs. CDR3 in DNA: TGTGCCACCAGCAGAGACTGGGAACCCCCCTCCTACAATGAGCAGTTCTTC. Its protein product is CATSRDWEPPSYNEQFF.